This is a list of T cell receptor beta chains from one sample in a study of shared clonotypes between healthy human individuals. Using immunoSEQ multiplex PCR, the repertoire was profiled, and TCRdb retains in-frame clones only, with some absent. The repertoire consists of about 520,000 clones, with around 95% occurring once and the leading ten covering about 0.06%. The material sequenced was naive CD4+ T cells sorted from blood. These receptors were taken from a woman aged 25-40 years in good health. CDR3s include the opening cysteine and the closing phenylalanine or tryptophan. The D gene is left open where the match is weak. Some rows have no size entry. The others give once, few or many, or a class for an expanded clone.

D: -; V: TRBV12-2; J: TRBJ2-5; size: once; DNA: TGTGCAAGTCGCTTAGAAGAAGGGGAGACCCAGTACTTC; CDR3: CASRLEEGETQYF
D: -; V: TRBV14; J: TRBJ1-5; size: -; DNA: TGTGCCAGCAGCCAGAGGAATCAGCCCCAGCATTTT; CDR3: CASSQRNQPQHF
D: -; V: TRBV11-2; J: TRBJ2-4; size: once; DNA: TGTGCCAGCAGCACTCCGGGCAACATTCAGTACTTC; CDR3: CASSTPGNIQYF
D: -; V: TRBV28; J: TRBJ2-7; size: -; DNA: TGTGCCAGCAGATTGACAGGATCCTACGAGCAGTACTTC; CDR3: CASRLTGSYEQYF
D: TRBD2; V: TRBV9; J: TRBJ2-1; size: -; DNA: TGTGCCAGCAGTGCAGGACTAGAGATCTACAATGAGCAGTTCTTC; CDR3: CASSAGLEIYNEQFF
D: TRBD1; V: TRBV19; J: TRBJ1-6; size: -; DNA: TGTGCCAGTAGTATACGGGACAGGACGTCACCCCTCCACTTT; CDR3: CASSIRDRTSPLHF
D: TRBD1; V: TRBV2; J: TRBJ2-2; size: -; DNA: TGTGCCAGCAGTCCCGGACAGGGATGGGCCGGGGAGCTGTTTTTT; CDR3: CASSPGQGWAGELFF
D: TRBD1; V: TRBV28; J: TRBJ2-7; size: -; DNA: TGTGCCAGCACCGGGACAGGGATCTGGAAATCCTACGAGCAGTACTTC; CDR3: CASTGTGIWKSYEQYF
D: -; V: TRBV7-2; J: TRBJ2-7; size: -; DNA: TGTGCCAGCAGTCGGGGCAGACAGTACTTC; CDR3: CASSRGRQYF
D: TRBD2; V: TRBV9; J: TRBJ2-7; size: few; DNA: TGTGCCAGCAGCGTAACTAGCGTAGGGGAGCAGTACTTC; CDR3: CASSVTSVGEQYF
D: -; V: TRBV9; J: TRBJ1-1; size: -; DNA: TGTGCCAGCAGCGTAGCTCTGGGGGGAGGCACTGAAGCTTTCTTT; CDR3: CASSVALGGGTEAFF
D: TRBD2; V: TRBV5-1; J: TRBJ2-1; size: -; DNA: TGCGCCAGCTCGGGACTAGCGGGAGGTCTTGTGTCCTACAATGAGCAGTTCTTC; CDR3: CASSGLAGGLVSYNEQFF
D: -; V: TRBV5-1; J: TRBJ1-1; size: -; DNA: TGCGCCAGCAGCTTGCGACCGATTAACACTGAAGCTTTCTTT; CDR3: CASSLRPINTEAFF
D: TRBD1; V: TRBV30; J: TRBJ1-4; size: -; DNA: TGTGCCTGGAGTTGGGACAGGGATGGAAAACTGTTTTTT; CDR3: CAWSWDRDGKLFF
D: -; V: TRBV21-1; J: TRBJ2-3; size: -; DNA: TGTGCCAGCAGCACCTGGCGGGACAAAGGTACGCAGTATTTT; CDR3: CASSTWRDKGTQYF
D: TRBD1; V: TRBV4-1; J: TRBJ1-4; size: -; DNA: TGCGCCAGCAGCCAAGCGGTGAGGGGGCGAAAAAAACTGTTTTTT; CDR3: CASSQAVRGRKKLFF
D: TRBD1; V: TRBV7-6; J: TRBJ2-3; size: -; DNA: TGTGCCAGCAGCCGGCTTGGGACAGGGAAAACAGATACGCAGTATTTT; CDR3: CASSRLGTGKTDTQYF
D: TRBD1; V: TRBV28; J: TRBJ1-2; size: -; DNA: TGTGCCAGCAGTGGCGGACAGGCCTTTAACTATGGCTACACCTTC; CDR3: CASSGGQAFNYGYTF
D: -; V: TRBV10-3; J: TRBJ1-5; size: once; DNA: TGTGCCATCAGTGAAGAACAGGGTCGGGGGTGGAATCAGCCCCAGCATTTT; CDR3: CAISEEQGRGWNQPQHF
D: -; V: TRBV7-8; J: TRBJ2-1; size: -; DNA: TGTGCCAGCAGCTTATCTCGGACTTTCTCCTACAATGAGCAGTTCTTC; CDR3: CASSLSRTFSYNEQFF
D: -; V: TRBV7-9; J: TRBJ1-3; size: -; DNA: TGTGCCAGCAGCGCCGAGGTGGAAGGAAACACCATATATTTT; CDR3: CASSAEVEGNTIYF
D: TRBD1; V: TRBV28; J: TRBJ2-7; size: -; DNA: TGTGCCAGCAGCGATGGGACAGGGGGCGCCGGGCAGTACTTC; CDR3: CASSDGTGGAGQYF
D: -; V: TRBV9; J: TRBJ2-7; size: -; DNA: TGTGCCAGCAGCGTAGATCCCTCCTACGAGCAGTACTTC; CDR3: CASSVDPSYEQYF
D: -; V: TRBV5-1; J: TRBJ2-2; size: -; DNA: TGCGCCAGCGTAGGGTCGGCGGGAAACACCGGGGAGCTGTTTTTT; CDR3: CASVGSAGNTGELFF
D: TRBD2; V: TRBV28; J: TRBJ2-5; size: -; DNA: TGTGCCAGCAGTTGGACTAGCGGGCAAGAGACCCAGTACTTC; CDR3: CASSWTSGQETQYF
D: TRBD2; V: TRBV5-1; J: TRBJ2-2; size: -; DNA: TGCGCCAGCAGCCGCGGGCTAGCGGGAGAGGTCGGGGAGCTGTTTTTT; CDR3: CASSRGLAGEVGELFF
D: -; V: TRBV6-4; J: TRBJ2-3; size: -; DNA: TGTGCCAGCAGTGAAGGCGGTGCCACAGATACGCAGTATTTT; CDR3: CASSEGGATDTQYF
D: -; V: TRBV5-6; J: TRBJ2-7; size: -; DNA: TGTGCCAGCAGCTTGGTCGGGAGCGGTTCCTACGAGCAGTACTTC; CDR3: CASSLVGSGSYEQYF
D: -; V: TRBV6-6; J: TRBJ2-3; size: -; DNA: TGTGCCAGCAGGACCTGGGGGGATACGCAGTATTTT; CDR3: CASRTWGDTQYF
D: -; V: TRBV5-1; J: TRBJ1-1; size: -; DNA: TGCGCCAGCAGCTTGGTGGCAGGGACGAACACTGAAGCTTTCTTT; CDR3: CASSLVAGTNTEAFF
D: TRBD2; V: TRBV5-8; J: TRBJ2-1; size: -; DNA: TGTGCCAGCAGCTCGGGACTAGCGGGTCACTACAATGAGCAGTTCTTC; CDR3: CASSSGLAGHYNEQFF
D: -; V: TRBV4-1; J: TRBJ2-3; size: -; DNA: TGCGCCAGCAGCCAAGATCCCCAAGATACGCAGTATTTT; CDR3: CASSQDPQDTQYF
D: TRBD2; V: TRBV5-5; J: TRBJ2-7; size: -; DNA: TGTGCCAGCAGCTTGGTTAGCGGGAGGGCCATTTACGAGCAGTACTTC; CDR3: CASSLVSGRAIYEQYF
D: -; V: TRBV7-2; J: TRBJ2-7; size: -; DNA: TGTGCCAGCAGCCCGGGAATGATCCGCCCCTACGAGCAGTACTTC; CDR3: CASSPGMIRPYEQYF
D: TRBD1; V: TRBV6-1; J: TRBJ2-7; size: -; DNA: TGTGCCAGCAGTGATCTACAGGGGGCCCCCTACGAGCAGTACTTC; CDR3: CASSDLQGAPYEQYF
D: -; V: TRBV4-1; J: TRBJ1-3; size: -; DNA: TGCGCCAGCAGCCAACTTGAAATCCGCTCTGGAAACACCATATATTTT; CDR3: CASSQLEIRSGNTIYF
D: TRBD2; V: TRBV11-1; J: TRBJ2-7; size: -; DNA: TGTGCCAGCAGCTTCAGCGGGGGGAATATCGAGCAGTACTTC; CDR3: CASSFSGGNIEQYF
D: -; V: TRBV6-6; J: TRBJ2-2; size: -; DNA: TGTGCCAGCAGTTTGGGCAGGGGCAGGAACGGGGAGCTGTTTTTT; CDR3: CASSLGRGRNGELFF
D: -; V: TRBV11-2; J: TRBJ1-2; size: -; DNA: TGTGCCAGCAGCTTACAAGGGAACTATGGCTACACCTTC; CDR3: CASSLQGNYGYTF
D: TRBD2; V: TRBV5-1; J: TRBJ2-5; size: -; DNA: TGCGCCAGCAGCCTCGCTTCACTAGCGGGAGGCGTTTTACAGACCCAGTACTTC; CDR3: CASSLASLAGGVLQTQYF
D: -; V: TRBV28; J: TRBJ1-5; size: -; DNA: TGTGCCAGCAGTGGCGACAGCCTTCCAGGGCCCCAGCATTTT; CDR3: CASSGDSLPGPQHF
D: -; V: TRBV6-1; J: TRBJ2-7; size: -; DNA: TGTGCCAGCAGGAGAGGGGACGAGCAGTACTTC; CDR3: CASRRGDEQYF
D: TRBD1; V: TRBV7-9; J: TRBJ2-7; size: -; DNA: TGTGCCAGCAGCACCGCTGCCGGGACAGGGGCGCACGAGCAGTACTTC; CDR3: CASSTAAGTGAHEQYF
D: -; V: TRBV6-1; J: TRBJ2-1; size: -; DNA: TGTGCCAGCAGTTTGAGGGGGGTCACAGATGAGCAGTTCTTC; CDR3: CASSLRGVTDEQFF
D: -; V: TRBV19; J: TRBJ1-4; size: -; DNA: TGTGCCAGTAGTCGTTTGGACAGTCTGAATGAAAAACTGTTTTTT; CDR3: CASSRLDSLNEKLFF